This is a list of T cell receptor beta chains from one sample in a study of graft-versus-host responses after intestinal transplantation. The protocol was immunoSEQ multiplex PCR, while the TCRdb copy is restricted to in-frame clones and leaves out a portion. The data show about 13,000 clones, around 30% seen once. Sequenced here: alloreactive CD8+ T cells from a mixed lymphocyte reaction culture, sampled before intestinal transplant. The receptors here all came from a human patient who received an intestinal transplant. Each CDR3 is given with its conserved first and last residue. D genes are given only for firm matches. Clone size is stated in some rows and not others, as once, few, many or a class when expanded.

D gene: TRBD1
clone size: .
V gene: TRBV25-1
J gene: TRBJ1-1
CDR3 protein: CASSDFRDSEAFF
CDR3 DNA: TGTGCCAGCAGTGATTTCCGGGACAGCGAAGCTTTCTTT

D gene: .
clone size: .
V gene: TRBV5-1
J gene: TRBJ2-7
CDR3 protein: CASSWLFLGTLYEQYF
CDR3 DNA: TGCGCCAGCAGCTGGTTGTTCCTCGGGACACTCTACGAGCAGTACTTC

D gene: .
clone size: .
V gene: TRBV27
J gene: TRBJ2-7
CDR3 protein: CASSFLGDYEQYF
CDR3 DNA: TGTGCCAGCAGTTTTTTAGGGGACTACGAGCAGTACTTC

D gene: TRBD1
clone size: .
V gene: TRBV19
J gene: TRBJ2-1
CDR3 protein: CASGGQSSYNEQFF
CDR3 DNA: TGTGCCAGTGGGGGACAGAGCTCCTACAATGAGCAGTTCTTC

D gene: TRBD1
clone size: .
V gene: TRBV30
J gene: TRBJ1-5
CDR3 protein: CAWTRFMGQGFNRPQHF
CDR3 DNA: TGTGCCTGGACCCGTTTTATGGGACAGGGCTTTAATCGTCCCCAGCATTTT

D gene: .
clone size: few
V gene: TRBV20-1
J gene: TRBJ2-7
CDR3 protein: CSATVSYEQYF
CDR3 DNA: TGCAGTGCTACGGTGTCCTACGAGCAGTACTTC

D gene: .
clone size: once
V gene: TRBV19
J gene: TRBJ2-3
CDR3 protein: CASSPSRDTQYF
CDR3 DNA: TGTGCCAGTAGTCCGTCTAGAGATACGCAGTATTTT

D gene: .
clone size: medium-sized
V gene: TRBV4-2
J gene: TRBJ1-1
CDR3 protein: CASSHKLAGQNTEAFF
CDR3 DNA: TGTGCCAGCAGCCACAAATTAGCCGGACAGAACACTGAAGCTTTCTTT

D gene: TRBD2
clone size: .
V gene: TRBV4-2
J gene: TRBJ2-7
CDR3 protein: CASSQVLAGFSYEQYF
CDR3 DNA: TGTGCCAGCAGCCAAGTCCTAGCGGGATTTTCCTACGAGCAGTACTTC

D gene: .
clone size: .
V gene: TRBV4-1
J gene: TRBJ2-5
CDR3 protein: CASSQRLDETQYF
CDR3 DNA: TGTGCCAGCAGCCAACGGCTAGATGAGACCCAGTACTTC

D gene: .
clone size: few
V gene: TRBV5-4
J gene: TRBJ2-1
CDR3 protein: CASSLSSYNEQFF
CDR3 DNA: TGTGCCAGCAGCTTGAGCTCCTACAATGAGCAGTTCTTC

D gene: .
clone size: medium-sized
V gene: TRBV6-5
J gene: TRBJ2-1
CDR3 protein: CASSYGTYNEQFF
CDR3 DNA: TGTGCCAGCAGTTACGGGACCTACAATGAGCAGTTCTTC

D gene: TRBD2
clone size: .
V gene: TRBV5-1
J gene: TRBJ2-1
CDR3 protein: CASSLLTSGFYNEQFF
CDR3 DNA: TGCGCCAGCAGCTTACTGACTAGCGGGTTCTACAATGAGCAGTTCTTC

D gene: TRBD2
clone size: .
V gene: TRBV2
J gene: TRBJ2-1
CDR3 protein: CASGDWTSGYNEQFF
CDR3 DNA: TGTGCCAGCGGGGACTGGACTAGCGGCTACAATGAGCAGTTCTTC

D gene: .
clone size: few
V gene: TRBV7-9
J gene: TRBJ1-1
CDR3 protein: CASSLSYRGLNTEAFF
CDR3 DNA: TGTGCCAGCAGCTTATCATATAGGGGACTGAACACTGAAGCTTTCTTT

D gene: .
clone size: few
V gene: TRBV5-4
J gene: TRBJ1-1
CDR3 protein: CASSLALNTEAFF
CDR3 DNA: TGTGCCAGCAGCTTGGCTCTGAACACTGAAGCTTTCTTT

D gene: TRBD1
clone size: few
V gene: TRBV5-3
J gene: TRBJ1-6
CDR3 protein: CARSWRDRTNSYNSPLHF
CDR3 DNA: TGTGCCAGAAGCTGGCGGGACAGGACGAACTCCTATAATTCACCCCTCCACTTT

D gene: TRBD2
clone size: few
V gene: TRBV2
J gene: TRBJ2-2
CDR3 protein: CASSDPGLAGGPGTGELFF
CDR3 DNA: TGTGCCAGCAGTGATCCCGGACTAGCGGGGGGGCCGGGCACCGGGGAGCTGTTTTTT

D gene: .
clone size: .
V gene: TRBV6-6
J gene: TRBJ2-2
CDR3 protein: CASSLPTATGELFF
CDR3 DNA: TGTGCCAGCAGCCTTCCTACAGCCACCGGGGAGCTGTTTTTT

D gene: .
clone size: few
V gene: TRBV12-2
J gene: TRBJ2-3
CDR3 protein: CASRLAASSSPSTDTQYF
CDR3 DNA: TGTGCAAGTCGCTTAGCGGCTAGCTCCTCACCAAGCACAGATACGCAGTATTTT

D gene: .
clone size: few
V gene: TRBV27
J gene: TRBJ1-2
CDR3 protein: CASSLSGSSYYGYTF
CDR3 DNA: TGTGCCAGCAGTTTATCGGGCAGTTCCTACTATGGCTACACCTTC

D gene: .
clone size: medium-sized
V gene: TRBV6-5
J gene: TRBJ1-1
CDR3 protein: CASSRGPLEAFF
CDR3 DNA: TGTGCCAGCAGCCGAGGTCCCCTTGAAGCTTTCTTT

D gene: TRBD2
clone size: .
V gene: TRBV7-9
J gene: TRBJ2-3
CDR3 protein: CASSPSGGQTDTQYF
CDR3 DNA: TGTGCCAGCAGCCCTAGCGGGGGGCAAACAGATACGCAGTATTTT

D gene: TRBD2
clone size: .
V gene: TRBV5-1
J gene: TRBJ2-7
CDR3 protein: CASSLRGLAGSYEQYF
CDR3 DNA: TGCGCCAGCAGCTTGAGGGGACTAGCGGGCTCCTACGAGCAGTACTTC

D gene: TRBD1
clone size: .
V gene: TRBV30
J gene: TRBJ1-5
CDR3 protein: CAWKGGQGDQPQHF
CDR3 DNA: TGTGCCTGGAAGGGGGGACAGGGGGATCAGCCCCAGCATTTT

D gene: .
clone size: few
V gene: TRBV10-3
J gene: TRBJ1-2
CDR3 protein: CAISEGVGALGGGYTF
CDR3 DNA: TGTGCCATCAGTGAAGGAGTAGGGGCGCTTGGAGGTGGCTACACCTTC

D gene: .
clone size: few
V gene: TRBV9
J gene: TRBJ2-3
CDR3 protein: CASGLPGATSTDTQYF
CDR3 DNA: TGTGCCAGCGGACTACCAGGGGCTACCAGCACAGATACGCAGTATTTT

D gene: .
clone size: few
V gene: TRBV28
J gene: TRBJ1-1
CDR3 protein: CASSLGLQLLNTEAFF
CDR3 DNA: TGTGCCAGCAGTTTAGGCCTGCAGCTTTTGAACACTGAAGCTTTCTTT

D gene: TRBD1
clone size: few
V gene: TRBV7-9
J gene: TRBJ1-2
CDR3 protein: CASSTYRDRDYGYTF
CDR3 DNA: TGTGCCAGCAGCACGTACCGGGACAGGGACTATGGCTACACCTTC

D gene: .
clone size: .
V gene: TRBV7-9
J gene: TRBJ2-5
CDR3 protein: CASNRRVWETQYF
CDR3 DNA: TGTGCCAGCAATCGGAGGGTCTGGGAGACCCAGTACTTC

D gene: .
clone size: .
V gene: TRBV6-6
J gene: TRBJ1-2
CDR3 protein: CASSYSPDKYGYTF
CDR3 DNA: TGTGCCAGCAGTTACTCCCCCGACAAATACGGCTACACCTTC

D gene: .
clone size: .
V gene: TRBV19
J gene: TRBJ2-1
CDR3 protein: CASSMMHRSPYNEQFF
CDR3 DNA: TGTGCCAGTAGTATGATGCACAGGTCACCCTACAATGAGCAGTTCTTC

D gene: TRBD1
clone size: .
V gene: TRBV7-6
J gene: TRBJ2-1
CDR3 protein: CASSHRPQTGPSHNEQFF
CDR3 DNA: TGTGCCAGCAGCCATAGACCGCAGACAGGGCCGTCTCACAATGAGCAGTTCTTC

D gene: .
clone size: .
V gene: TRBV7-2
J gene: TRBJ2-7
CDR3 protein: CASSLALGSPYEQYF
CDR3 DNA: TGTGCCAGCAGCTTAGCCTTAGGAAGCCCCTACGAGCAGTACTTC

D gene: .
clone size: .
V gene: TRBV4-1
J gene: TRBJ2-7
CDR3 protein: CASSQDRPYEQYF
CDR3 DNA: TGCGCCAGCAGCCAAGATCGACCCTACGAGCAGTACTTC